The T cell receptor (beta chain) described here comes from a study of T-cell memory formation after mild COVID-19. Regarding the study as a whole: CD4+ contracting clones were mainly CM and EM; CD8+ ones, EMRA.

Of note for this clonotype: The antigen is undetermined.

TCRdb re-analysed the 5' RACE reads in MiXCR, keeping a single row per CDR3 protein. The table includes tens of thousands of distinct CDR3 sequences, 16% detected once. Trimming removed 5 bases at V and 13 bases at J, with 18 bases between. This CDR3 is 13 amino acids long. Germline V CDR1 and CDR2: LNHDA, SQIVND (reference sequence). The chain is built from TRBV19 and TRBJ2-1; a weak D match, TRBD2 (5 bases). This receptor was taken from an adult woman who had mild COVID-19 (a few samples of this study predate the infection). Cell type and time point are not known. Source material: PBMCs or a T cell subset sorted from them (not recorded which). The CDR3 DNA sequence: TGTGCCAGTAGTGCAGGACTTCCCATGGAACAGTTCTTC. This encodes CASSAGLPMEQFF.